Shown below are 26 T cell receptor beta chains from a single sample sequenced in a study of blood T cells in healthy people across ages (dated by TCRdb to the mid-2010s). Library preparation was by 5' RACE. The second PCR ran for about 7 to 11 cycles and used a J-beta primer mix along with a sample-barcoded 5' primer. TCRdb passed the public sequencing reads through fastp at Q25 and MiXCR, retaining productive beta sequences. Duplicate CDR3 protein sequences are folded into a single record with the most common DNA and genes. The table for this sample lists roughly 1.9 million distinct CDR3 sequences; approximately 39% of them were counted only once. In total, the top ten clones hold about 21% of the sample. What was sequenced was blood. These receptors all stem from a human donor in good health.

With respect to this clonotype: A much larger clonotype is one base distant, so this may be a read error. The chain employs TRBV29-1 and TRBJ1-2, with 8 bases that match TRBD1. Germline V gene sequence: CDR1 SQVTM, CDR2 ANQGSEA. After removal of 3 bases from V and 4 bases from J, the junction contained 7 bases not matched to a gene. CDR3 length equals 14 residues. The DNA of the CDR3 is TGCAGCGTTGAGGAGCGGACAGGGTGCTATGGCTACACCTTC. This encodes CSVEERTGCYGYTF.

This sequence joins TRBV18 and TRBJ2-4, with TRBD1 as a possible D gene (6 bases). The J call may be in error: the DNA end matches TRBJ2-5 better. Germline V gives CDR1 KGHSH, CDR2 LQKENI. The CDR3 covers 14 residues. The CDR3 loop reads CASSPDRPQETQYF. The CDR3 DNA is TGTGCCAGCTCACCGGACAGACCCCAAGAGACCCAGTACTTC.

This clonotype was observed a few times. The chain employs TRBV24-1 and TRBJ2-3, with D tentatively TRBD1 (5 bases). Germline assignment: CDR1 KGHDR and CDR2 SFDVKD. V shed 3 bases and J shed 11 bases, with 23 bases lying between them. This CDR3 is 16 amino acids long. The CDR3 DNA follows: TGTGCCACCAGTGATGCAGACAGACCATTTCCGACGAAGCAGTATTTT. Residues: CATSDADRPFPTKQYF.

This chain links TRBV2 with TRBJ1-5; 7 positions agree with TRBD1. The CDR3 consists of 15 residues. From germline, CDR1 is SNHLY and CDR2 FYNNEI. Trimming took 6 bases from V and 1 from J; bases not matched to a gene: 6. In DNA form, the CDR3 reads TGTGCCAGCAGAGACAGGGCGTTGAGCAATCAGCCCCAGCATTTT. Amino acids: CASRDRALSNQPQHF.

The table lists this clonotype with a count of one. The V and J genes are TRBV4-1 and TRBJ1-1; the D gene is possibly TRBD1 (6 bases). V was pared by 3 bases and J by 3 bases, with 20 bases between. This CDR3 comprises 17 residues. Germline loops: CDR1 MGHRA, CDR2 YSYEKL. CDR3 DNA sequence: TGCGCCAGCAGCCACCCCCTTACAGGGATCGGAGACACTGAAGCTTTCTTT. It codes for CASSHPLTGIGDTEAFF.

This clonotype turned up a few times. V gene TRBV27 combines with J gene TRBJ2-3, with TRBD2 identical over 8 bases. The CDR3 runs 16 residues. V shed 3 bases and J 1 base; nucleotides not matched to a gene: 6. Germline values: CDR1 MNHEY, CDR2 SMNVEV (reference sequence). CDR3 protein: CASSLYGRGGTDTQYF. Written as DNA, the CDR3 is TGTGCCAGCAGTTTGTATGGGCGGGGGGGCACAGATACGCAGTATTTT.

This clonotype was counted a few times. V and J are TRBV7-8 and TRBJ2-2, with 8 bases aligning to TRBD1. The germline CDR1 and CDR2 sequences are SGHVS and FQNEAQ. Trimming cost V 5 bases and J 7 bases; bases outside gene matches: 9. CDR3 length: 15 residues. In DNA, the CDR3 is TGTGCCAGCAGCCCCACAGGGGGTTTGATCGGGGAGCTGTTTTTT. Protein sequence: CASSPTGGLIGELFF.

The chain joins TRBV7-9 to TRBJ2-6; possibly TRBD1 for D (6 bases). Germline CDR1 and CDR2: SEHNR and FQNEAQ (reference sequence). V was shortened by 3 bases and J by 0 bases, with 15 bases between the two germline ends. CDR3 length: 18 amino acids. The CDR3 loop reads CASSFPLGQNSGANVLTF. CDR3 coding DNA: TGTGCCAGCAGCTTTCCCCTCGGACAGAACTCTGGGGCCAACGTCCTGACTTTC.

This clonotype was counted only a few times. This chain uses TRBV27 with TRBJ1-5; D is unclear. CDR1 is MNHEY, CDR2 SMNVEV, per germline (reference sequence). Trimming removed 2 bases at V and 0 bases at J, with 11 bases between. This CDR3 has 16 amino acids. CDR3 coding DNA: TGTGCCAGCAGTTTAGTGGCCGACGGTAGCAATCAGCCCCAGCATTTT. Its translation: CASSLVADGSNQPQHF.

This clonotype appeared a few times. This chain links TRBV7-8 with TRBJ2-6; perhaps D is TRBD1 or TRBD2 (5 bases each). Looked up from germline, CDR1 is SGHVS and CDR2 is FQNEAQ. V gave up 1 base and J gave up 3 bases, with 13 bases separating them. The CDR3 is 17 amino acids. CDR3 residues: CASSLVGTQDGANVLTF. CDR3 bases: TGTGCCAGCAGCTTAGTGGGGACCCAGGATGGGGCCAACGTCCTGACTTTC. Complete variable domain (other parts from reference TRBV7-8 and TRBJ2-6): GAGVSQSPRYKVAKRGQDVALRCDPISGHVSLFWYQQALGQGPEFLTYFQNEAQLDKSGLPSDRFFAERPEGSVSTLKIQRTQQEDSAVYLCASSLVGTQDGANVLTFGAGSRLTVL.

CDR3 residues: CASKRQGRNGYTF. The DNA of the CDR3 is TGTGCCAGTAAAAGACAGGGGCGAAATGGCTACACCTTC. The V and J genes are TRBV19 and TRBJ1-2; TRBD1 agrees at 8 bases. Germline V CDR1 and CDR2: LNHDA, SQIVND (reference sequence). CDR3 size: 13 residues. V trimming: 7 bases; J trimming: 6 bases; junction bases outside the gene matches: 7.

This clonotype was recorded a few times. The chain has TRBV29-1 and TRBJ2-5; the D call may be TRBD1 or TRBD2 (6 bases each). CDR3 size: 13 residues. CDR1 SQVTM and CDR2 ANQGSEA come from the germline V gene. V dropped 5 bases and J dropped 4 bases, with 14 bases sitting between them. The CDR3 DNA reads TGCAGCGTTATGGGGGGCCGTAGAGAGACCCAGTACTTC. Its protein product is CSVMGGRRETQYF.

The chain is built from TRBV7-2 and TRBJ1-2; 8 bases are a match to TRBD1. From germline, CDR1 is SGHTA and CDR2 FQGNSA. The CDR3 is 16 residues long. Unmatched junction bases numbered 7, after V lost 0 bases and J lost 4 bases. The CDR3 sequence: CASSLAGQGGFYGYTF. CDR3 DNA sequence: TGTGCCAGCAGCTTAGCCGGACAGGGAGGATTCTATGGCTACACCTTC.

The table lists this clonotype with a few counts. The rearrangement uses TRBV9 and TRBJ2-3; possible D gene TRBD2, 6 bases. Germline lookup yields CDR1 SGDLS and CDR2 YYNGEE. The length of the CDR3 is 14 residues. Between the trimmed V and J ends, which lost 1 base and 5 bases, there was a span of 11 bases. CDR3 bases: TGTGCCAGCAGCGTATCCGGGAGAGGAGATACGCAGTATTTT. Translation: CASSVSGRGDTQYF.

The chain carries TRBV20-1 and TRBJ1-5; 7 bases are shared with TRBD1. Per germline, CDR1 DFQATT and CDR2 SNEGSKA (reference sequence). V lost 5 bases to trimming and J lost 5 bases; unmatched junction nucleotides: 6. This CDR3 comprises 13 residues. The CDR3 reads CSAGWDSHQPQHF. For the CDR3, the DNA is TGCAGTGCTGGGTGGGACAGCCATCAGCCCCAGCATTTT.

The genes are TRBV4-2 and TRBJ1-2; 7 nucleotides align to TRBD1. The CDR3 extends over 15 amino acids. V shed 4 bases and J 4 bases; nucleotides not matched to a gene: 9. From germline, CDR1 is LGHNA and CDR2 YNFKEQ. CDR3 nucleotide sequence: TGTGCCAGCAGCCCTGCGGGACAGTCTGGCTATGGCTACACCTTC. The encoded protein is CASSPAGQSGYGYTF.

The J gene is TRBJ2-1, the V gene TRBV19; 8 nucleotides align to TRBD1. In germline, CDR1 is LNHDA, CDR2 SQIVND (reference sequence). The CDR3 loop spans 22 amino acids. V was clipped by 5 bases and J by 2 bases; unmatched bases: 26. The CDR3 region is CASSRLRTRTGPGMSPYNEQFF. CDR3 DNA: TGTGCCAGTAGTCGATTACGTACCAGGACAGGGCCGGGCATGAGCCCCTACAATGAGCAGTTCTTC.

This clonotype was picked up a small number of times. A junction boundary mismatches the germline segment, possibly from a read error. The CDR3 here is CARSVGGSPIQETQYF. The CDR3 DNA follows: TGTGCCAGGAGTGTTGGGGGTTCCCCGATCCAAGAGACCCAGTACTTC. This chain uses TRBV6-4 with TRBJ2-5, with D perhaps assigned TRBD1 or TRBD2 (5 bases each). The length of the CDR3 is 16 residues. Germline CDR1 MRHNA, CDR2 SNTAGT.

The chain uses TRBV7-9 and TRBJ1-4, with 8 nucleotides matching TRBD1. CDR1 and CDR2 from the germline V gene are SEHNR and FQNEAQ (reference sequence). The CDR3 length is 17 residues. J lost 3 bases, V lost 1 base, and 7 bases had no gene match. CDR3 amino acids: CASSLVWTGSSNEKLFF. DNA for the CDR3: TGTGCCAGCAGCTTAGTTTGGACAGGGTCCTCTAATGAAAAACTGTTTTTT.

This chain connects TRBV7-2 to TRBJ2-1; 7 bases agree with TRBD1. Germline V CDR1 and CDR2: SGHTA, FQGNSA. This CDR3 spans 13 amino acids. V lost 5 bases and J lost 8; bases outside the gene matches: 6. CDR3 protein: CASSDRQGDEQFF. In DNA form, the CDR3 reads TGTGCCAGCAGCGACCGACAGGGAGATGAGCAGTTCTTC.

The V and J genes are TRBV5-5 and TRBJ2-3; D not resolved. Trimming shortened V by 5 bases and J by 1 base, and 14 bases separated the two germline ends. There are 15 residues in the CDR3. The germline gives CDR1 SGHKS, CDR2 YYEKEE (reference sequence). CDR3 sequence (DNA): TGTGCCAGCAGTCACGCCCGCCGGGGCACAGATACGCAGTATTTT. It encodes CASSHARRGTDTQYF.

V is TRBV4-3 and J is TRBJ2-3; no clear D gene. V shed 0 bases and J shed 4 bases, with 8 bases lying between them. From germline, CDR1 is LGHNA and CDR2 YSLEER. This CDR3 comprises 14 residues. CDR3 loop: CASSQDQISDTQYF. CDR3 DNA: TGCGCCAGCAGCCAAGATCAGATTTCAGATACGCAGTATTTT.

This clonotype was detected ten times or more. The rearrangement uses TRBV4-2 and TRBJ2-7; D is unclear. Trimming pared 0 bases from V and 3 bases from J, leaving 6 bases between. Germline CDR1 LGHNA, CDR2 YNFKEQ. The length of the CDR3 is 13 residues. The CDR3 DNA follows: TGTGCCAGCAGCCAAGATATCAGCTACGAGCAGTACTTC. The encoded protein is CASSQDISYEQYF.

This clonotype appeared once. The chain links TRBV9 to TRBJ2-5; the D is unclear. Germline-derived CDR1 and CDR2 are SGDLS and YYNGEE. Trimming left V 4 bases short and J 7 bases short, with 17 bases between. The length of the CDR3 is 14 residues. The CDR3 here is CASSIGRVLGTQYF. Written as DNA, the CDR3 is TGTGCCAGCAGCATAGGCCGGGTTTTAGGGACCCAGTACTTC.

The chain joins TRBV3-1 to TRBJ2-7; D is unclear. Per germline, CDR1 LGHDT and CDR2 YNNKEL (reference sequence). Trimming stripped 1 base from V and 5 bases from J, with 9 bases between. CDR3 length equals 13 residues. The CDR3, as DNA: TGTGCCAGCAGCCAAGTGTTCCTTGACGAGCAGTACTTC. Its protein is CASSQVFLDEQYF.

This clonotype came up a few times. The chain couples TRBV20-1 to TRBJ2-5, with D possibly being TRBD1 (6 bases). V lost 0 bases and J lost 5, with 19 bases in between. Germline V CDR1 and CDR2: DFQATT, SNEGSKA (reference sequence). The CDR3 sequence is 16 residues long. CDR3 amino acids: CSARDHRTGSGETQYF. The CDR3 region has the DNA TGCAGTGCTAGAGATCATCGTACAGGGTCGGGCGAGACCCAGTACTTC.